This paragraph reports one T cell receptor (beta chain). Its antigen is unidentified. TCRdb's table, derived via immunoSEQ multiplex PCR, lists solely in-frame clones and lacks some. The sample has 130,000 or so clones, about 92% seen once. The entry originates in a study of graft-versus-host responses after intestinal transplantation. The CDR3 is 17 residues long. Unmatched junction bases numbered 7, after V lost 2 bases and J lost 0 bases. Germline CDR1 and CDR2: SGHRS and YFSETQ. The receptor comes from a human donor who received an intestinal transplant. This specimen was unstimulated CD4+ T cells sorted from spleen or lymph node cells, taken before intestinal transplant. The genes are TRBV5-1 and TRBJ1-2; 10 nucleotides agree with TRBD1. The CDR3: CASSFAGGTGANYGYTF. CDR3 DNA sequence: TGCGCCAGCAGCTTCGCCGGTGGGACAGGGGCTAACTATGGCTACACCTTC.